The clone carrying this T cell receptor beta chain came up a few times. Sample donors were healthy Caucasian individuals that came from Russia, aged 6 to 90. The data were obtained in a study of blood T cells in healthy people across ages. With a J-beta primer mix and a sample-barcoded 5' primer, a second PCR ran roughly 7 to 11 cycles. TCRdb reanalysed the 5' RACE reads using MiXCR and keeps one entry per CDR3 protein. The table has hundreds of thousands of distinct CDR3 sequences, roughly 44% seen once. This TCR was recovered from a man aged 55 to 70 in good health. Sequenced material: blood.

CDR3 sequence reads: CASSFLRDGPNRCETQYF. The CDR3 DNA reads TGTGCCAGCAGCTTCCTTAGGGACGGTCCGAATCGATGCGAGACCCAGTACTTC. The V gene is TRBV7-3, the J gene TRBJ2-5; tentatively, D is TRBD1 or TRBD2 (5 bases each). The V end was cut by 3 bases, the J end by 5 bases, with 25 bases between. The CDR3 is 18 amino acids. The germline gives CDR1 SGHTA, CDR2 FQGTGA. The full variable domain, completed using reference TRBV7-3 and TRBJ2-5, is GAGVSQTPSNKVTEKGKYVELRCDPISGHTALYWYRQSLGQGPEFLIYFQGTGAADDSGLPNDRFFAVRPEGSVSTLKIQRTERGDSAVYLCASSFLRDGPNRCETQYFGPGTRLLVL.